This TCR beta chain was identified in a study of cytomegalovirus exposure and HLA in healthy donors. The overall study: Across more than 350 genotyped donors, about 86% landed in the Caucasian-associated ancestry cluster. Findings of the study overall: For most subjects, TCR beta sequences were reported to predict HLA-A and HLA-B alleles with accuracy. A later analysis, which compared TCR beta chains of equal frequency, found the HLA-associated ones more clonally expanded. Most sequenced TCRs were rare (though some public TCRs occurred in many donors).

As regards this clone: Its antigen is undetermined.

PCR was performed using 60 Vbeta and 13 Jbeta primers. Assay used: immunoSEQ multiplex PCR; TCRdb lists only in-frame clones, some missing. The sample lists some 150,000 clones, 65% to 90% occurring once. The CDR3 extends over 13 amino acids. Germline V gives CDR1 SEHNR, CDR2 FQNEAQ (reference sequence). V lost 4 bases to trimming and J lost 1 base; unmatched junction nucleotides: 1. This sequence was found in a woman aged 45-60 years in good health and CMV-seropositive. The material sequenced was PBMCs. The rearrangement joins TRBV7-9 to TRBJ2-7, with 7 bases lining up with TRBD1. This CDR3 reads CASSSRGSYEQYF. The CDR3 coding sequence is TGTGCCAGCAGCTCCAGGGGGTCCTACGAGCAGTACTTC.